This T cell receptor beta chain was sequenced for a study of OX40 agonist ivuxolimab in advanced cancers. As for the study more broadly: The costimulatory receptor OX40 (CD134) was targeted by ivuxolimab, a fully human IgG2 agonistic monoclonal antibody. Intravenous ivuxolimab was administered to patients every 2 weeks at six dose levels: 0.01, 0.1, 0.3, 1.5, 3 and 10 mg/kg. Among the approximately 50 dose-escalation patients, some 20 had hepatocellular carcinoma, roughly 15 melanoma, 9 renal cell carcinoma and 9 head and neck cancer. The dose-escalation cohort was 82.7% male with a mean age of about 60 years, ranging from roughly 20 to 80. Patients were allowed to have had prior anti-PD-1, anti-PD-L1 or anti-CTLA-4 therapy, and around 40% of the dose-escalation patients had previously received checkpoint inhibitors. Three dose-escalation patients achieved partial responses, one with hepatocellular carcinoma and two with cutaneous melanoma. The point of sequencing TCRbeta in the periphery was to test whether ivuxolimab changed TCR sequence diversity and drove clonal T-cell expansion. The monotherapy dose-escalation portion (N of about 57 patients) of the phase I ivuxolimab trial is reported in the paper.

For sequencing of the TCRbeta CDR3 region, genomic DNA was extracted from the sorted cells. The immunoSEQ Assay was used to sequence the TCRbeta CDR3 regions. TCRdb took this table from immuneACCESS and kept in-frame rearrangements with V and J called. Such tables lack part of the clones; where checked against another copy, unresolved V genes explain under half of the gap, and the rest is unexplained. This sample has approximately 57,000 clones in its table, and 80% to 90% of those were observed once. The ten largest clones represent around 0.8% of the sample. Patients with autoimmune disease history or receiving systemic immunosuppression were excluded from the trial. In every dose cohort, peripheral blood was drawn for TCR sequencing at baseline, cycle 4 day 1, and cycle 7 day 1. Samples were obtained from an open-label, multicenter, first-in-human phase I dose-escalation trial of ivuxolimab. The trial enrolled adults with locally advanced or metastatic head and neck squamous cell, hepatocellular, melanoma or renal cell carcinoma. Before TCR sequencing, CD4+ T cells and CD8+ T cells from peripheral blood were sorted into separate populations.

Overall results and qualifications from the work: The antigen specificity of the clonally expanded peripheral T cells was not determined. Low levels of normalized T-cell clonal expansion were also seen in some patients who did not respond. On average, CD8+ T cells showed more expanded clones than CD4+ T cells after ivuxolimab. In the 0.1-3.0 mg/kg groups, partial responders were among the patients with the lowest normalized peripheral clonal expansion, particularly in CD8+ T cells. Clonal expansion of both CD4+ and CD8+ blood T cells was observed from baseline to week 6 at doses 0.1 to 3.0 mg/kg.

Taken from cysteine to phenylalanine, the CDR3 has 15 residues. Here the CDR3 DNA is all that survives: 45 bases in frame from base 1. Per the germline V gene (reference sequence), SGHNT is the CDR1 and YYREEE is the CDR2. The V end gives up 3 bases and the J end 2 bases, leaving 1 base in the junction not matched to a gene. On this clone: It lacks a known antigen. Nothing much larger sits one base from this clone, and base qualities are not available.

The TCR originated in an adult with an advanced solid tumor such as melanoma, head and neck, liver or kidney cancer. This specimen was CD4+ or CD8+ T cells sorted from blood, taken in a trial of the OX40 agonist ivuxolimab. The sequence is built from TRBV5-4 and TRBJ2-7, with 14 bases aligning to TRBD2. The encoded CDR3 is CASSWGLAGAYEQYF. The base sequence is TGTGCCAGCAGCTGGGGACTAGCGGGGGCCTACGAGCAGTACTTC.